Listed below are T cell receptor beta chains from one sample, sequenced in a study of cytomegalovirus exposure and HLA in healthy donors. Produced via immunoSEQ multiplex PCR; TCRdb's table is partial and in-frame only. The sample has some 210,000 clones; approximately 87% are singletons. Sequencing was done on a sample of PBMCs. The source is a woman under 30 in good health and CMV-seronegative. Both conserved end residues are part of each CDR3. Each record gives: D gene, clone size, V gene, J gene, CDR3 DNA, CDR3 protein. The D gene is left open where the match is weak. Only part of the rows carry a size: once, few, many, or a class if the clone is expanded.

D: TRBD1; size: NA; V: TRBV5-1; J: TRBJ1-2; DNA: TGCGCCAGCAGCTTACGGACAGGGGGGAGTGATGGCTACACCTTC; CDR3: CASSLRTGGSDGYTF
D: TRBD1; size: NA; V: TRBV10-3; J: TRBJ2-5; DNA: TGTGCCATCAGTGCATCACAGGGGAGAGAGACCCAGTACTTC; CDR3: CAISASQGRETQYF
D: NA; size: once; V: TRBV2; J: TRBJ1-1; DNA: TGTGCCAGCACAGGGCTGAACACTGAAGCTTTCTTT; CDR3: CASTGLNTEAFF
D: NA; size: NA; V: TRBV5-1; J: TRBJ2-5; DNA: TGCGCCAGCAGCTCCGGGCCCCAAGAGACCCAGTACTTC; CDR3: CASSSGPQETQYF
D: TRBD1; size: few; V: TRBV5-4; J: TRBJ1-1; DNA: TGTGCCAGCAGCCCGTCCCGGGACAGGTCTGACACTGAAGCTTTCTTT; CDR3: CASSPSRDRSDTEAFF
D: TRBD2; size: NA; V: TRBV11-2; J: TRBJ2-7; DNA: TGTGCCAGCAGCTTAGCACTAGCGGGGGGGCATGGAAGCGAGCAGTACTTC; CDR3: CASSLALAGGHGSEQYF
D: TRBD1; size: NA; V: TRBV27; J: TRBJ2-5; DNA: TGTGCCAGCAGGCCACAGGGGTCGGAGACCCAGTACTTC; CDR3: CASRPQGSETQYF
D: TRBD2; size: NA; V: TRBV28; J: TRBJ2-3; DNA: TGTGCCAGCAGGGGGACTAGCGGGAGGCTGGGCACAGATACGCAGTATTTT; CDR3: CASRGTSGRLGTDTQYF
D: NA; size: NA; V: TRBV30; J: TRBJ2-7; DNA: TGTGCCTGGAGTGTACCGGACAGAAACTACGAGCAGTACTTC; CDR3: CAWSVPDRNYEQYF
D: TRBD2; size: NA; V: TRBV5-1; J: TRBJ2-5; DNA: TGCGCCAGCAGCTCCTTAGCGGGGGGCTTAGAGACCCAGTACTTC; CDR3: CASSSLAGGLETQYF
D: TRBD1; size: NA; V: TRBV28; J: TRBJ2-1; DNA: TGTGCCAGCAGAGATACGACAGGGGCGTGGAATGAGCAGTTCTTC; CDR3: CASRDTTGAWNEQFF
D: TRBD1; size: NA; V: TRBV9; J: TRBJ1-5; DNA: TGTGCCAGCAGCCTGACAGGGTCAGGGAGTCAGCCCCAGCATTTT; CDR3: CASSLTGSGSQPQHF
D: TRBD1; size: NA; V: TRBV5-1; J: TRBJ2-7; DNA: TGCGCCAGCAGCTCAATTGGACAGGGCTACGAGCAGTACTTC; CDR3: CASSSIGQGYEQYF
D: NA; size: NA; V: TRBV5-1; J: TRBJ2-1; DNA: TGCGCCAGCAGCTTGGAGAGGACCAACAATGAGCAGTTCTTC; CDR3: CASSLERTNNEQFF
D: NA; size: NA; V: TRBV29-1; J: TRBJ1-5; DNA: TGCAGCGTTGTATTCACAGGGATGGATCAGCCCCAGCATTTT; CDR3: CSVVFTGMDQPQHF
D: NA; size: NA; V: TRBV19; J: TRBJ2-1; DNA: TGTGCCAGTAGTATAGCCTCCCGGGCGGAGAGCTCCTACAATGAGCAGTTCTTC; CDR3: CASSIASRAESSYNEQFF
D: TRBD1; size: once; V: TRBV11-3; J: TRBJ2-7; DNA: TGTGCCAGCAGCGCAGGACAGGGGTTGTACTTC; CDR3: CASSAGQGLYF
D: NA; size: NA; V: TRBV7-9; J: TRBJ1-1; DNA: TGTGCCAGCAGCTTAGGAGGTCGGAGGACTGAAGCTTTCTTT; CDR3: CASSLGGRRTEAFF
D: NA; size: NA; V: TRBV2; J: TRBJ1-1; DNA: TGTGCCAGCAGTGGCCTACGCGGCACTGAAGCTTTCTTT; CDR3: CASSGLRGTEAFF
D: NA; size: NA; V: TRBV10-3; J: TRBJ2-6; DNA: TGTGCCATATCAGTGGCCACGGTCCTGACTTTC; CDR3: CAISVATVLTF
D: NA; size: NA; V: TRBV20-1; J: TRBJ1-1; DNA: TGCAGTGCAGGTGGGAACACTGAAGCTTTCTTT; CDR3: CSAGGNTEAFF
D: TRBD2; size: NA; V: TRBV27; J: TRBJ2-7; DNA: TGTGCCAGCAGTCCCTCTAGCGGGGGGACCTACGAGCAGTACTTC; CDR3: CASSPSSGGTYEQYF
D: NA; size: NA; V: TRBV2; J: TRBJ2-7; DNA: TGTGCCAGCAGGGGGCCGGGACGGATCTACGAGCAGTACTTC; CDR3: CASRGPGRIYEQYF
D: NA; size: once; V: TRBV5-4; J: TRBJ1-5; DNA: TGTGCCAGCAGCTTGTCAGGGAGCAATCAGCCCCAGCATTTT; CDR3: CASSLSGSNQPQHF
D: TRBD2; size: NA; V: TRBV11-2; J: TRBJ2-1; DNA: TGTGCCAGCAGCTCAGTTACTAGCGGGGGGGTCGATGAGCAGTTCTTC; CDR3: CASSSVTSGGVDEQFF
D: NA; size: NA; V: TRBV30; J: TRBJ2-3; DNA: TGTGCCTGGACCCCCGGCACAGATACGCAGTATTTT; CDR3: CAWTPGTDTQYF
D: NA; size: NA; V: TRBV4-2; J: TRBJ1-5; DNA: TGTGCCAGCAGCCAGCGATTGCAGGTGGATCCCCAGCATTTT; CDR3: CASSQRLQVDPQHF
D: NA; size: NA; V: TRBV15; J: TRBJ1-2; DNA: TGTGCCACCAGAAGTTCGTCAGGGGATGGCTACACCTTC; CDR3: CATRSSSGDGYTF
D: NA; size: once; V: TRBV28; J: TRBJ1-5; DNA: TGTGCCAGCAGTTTGGGGAACGGTCAGAATCAGCCCCAGCATTTT; CDR3: CASSLGNGQNQPQHF
D: NA; size: once; V: TRBV28; J: TRBJ2-7; DNA: TGTGCCAGCAAGGGGGGCTCCTACGAGCAGTACTTC; CDR3: CASKGGSYEQYF
D: NA; size: NA; V: TRBV5-1; J: TRBJ2-1; DNA: TGCGCCAGCAGGCACGACAATGAGCAGTTCTTC; CDR3: CASRHDNEQFF
D: NA; size: NA; V: TRBV6-1; J: TRBJ1-3; DNA: TGTGCCAGCAGTGAAGGGAGTGTTCGATATGGAAACACCATATATTTT; CDR3: CASSEGSVRYGNTIYF
D: NA; size: NA; V: TRBV4-1; J: TRBJ2-3; DNA: TGCGCCAGCAGCCAAGAAAACGGTAGCACAGATACGCAGTATTTT; CDR3: CASSQENGSTDTQYF
D: NA; size: NA; V: TRBV19; J: TRBJ1-1; DNA: TGTGCCAGTAGATTCCTGACAGGCCTCAACACTGAAGCTTTCTTT; CDR3: CASRFLTGLNTEAFF
D: NA; size: NA; V: TRBV2; J: TRBJ2-1; DNA: TGTGCCAGCAGTATAAGACTAGATACCTACAATGAGCAGTTCTTC; CDR3: CASSIRLDTYNEQFF
D: TRBD2; size: NA; V: TRBV10-2; J: TRBJ2-2; DNA: TGCGCCAGCAGATTGCTAGCGGTGAACACCGGGGAGCTGTTTTTT; CDR3: CASRLLAVNTGELFF
D: NA; size: NA; V: TRBV7-3; J: TRBJ1-1; DNA: TGTGCCAGCAGCGAAAGGGGGGTGAACACTGAAGCTTTCTTT; CDR3: CASSERGVNTEAFF
D: NA; size: NA; V: TRBV2; J: TRBJ1-1; DNA: TGTGCCAGCACCGTAGTGGGGAACACTGAAGCTTTCTTT; CDR3: CASTVVGNTEAFF
D: TRBD1; size: NA; V: TRBV5-4; J: TRBJ1-1; DNA: TGTGCCAGCAGCACAGGACAGGGAGGGGTTGAAGCTTTCTTT; CDR3: CASSTGQGGVEAFF
D: NA; size: NA; V: TRBV30; J: TRBJ1-1; DNA: TGTGCCTGGAGTGTAGAAATGAACACTGAAGCTTTCTTT; CDR3: CAWSVEMNTEAFF
D: TRBD2; size: NA; V: TRBV2; J: TRBJ2-2; DNA: TGTGCCAGCAGTGAGTGGGCGGGAGATTCCGGGGAGCTGTTTTTT; CDR3: CASSEWAGDSGELFF